Many counts were recorded for the clone carrying this T cell receptor beta chain. As yet, its antigen is unknown. V lost 4 bases and J lost 5, with 6 bases in between. The CDR3 consists of 12 residues. Germline CDR1 reads SGHDT; CDR2 reads YYEEEE. The source of the sample is a study of neurological immune-mediated disorders. General study results and limits: Private repertoires in all groups were suggested by the absence of shared CDR3 amino acid sequences among expanded clones across subjects. The most TCR clonal expansion was seen in HTLV-1-associated myelopathy, whereas the least was seen in multiple sclerosis, below the level in healthy controls.

cDNA synthesis was performed by 5'RACE with 10-nucleotide random UMIs. Every sequencing run generated in excess of 180 million TCR-beta sequences. These sequences covered 15-18 subjects. Via MiXCR, TCRdb re-called the 5' RACE reads, giving one row per CDR3 protein. Of 81,000 or so distinct CDR3 sequences in the sample, roughly 4.8% were seen once. The clonotype comes from a woman in her 30s with multiple sclerosis. The sequencing sample was made of PBMCs. This sequence joins TRBV5-6 and TRBJ1-4, with D uncertain. CDR3 in DNA: TGTGCCAGCAGCACAAGGAATGAAAAACTGTTTTTT. This gives the protein CASSTRNEKLFF.